This TCR beta chain was identified during a study of T cells in localized non-small cell lung cancer. Whole-study results and caveats: A median of roughly 52 of the top 100 tumor clones appeared in adjacent lung, which was paired and uninvolved. Highest T cell clonality was seen in uninvolved adjacent lung, surpassing that measured in tumor. In the blood, greater T cell density corresponded to longer overall survival.

Produced via immunoSEQ multiplex PCR; TCRdb's table is partial and in-frame only. The repertoire has 35,000 to 40,000 clones, over 75% of them found once; the top ten carry roughly 17%. The V segment lost 4 bases and the J segment 0 bases; nucleotides outside the gene matches: 7. This CDR3 is built from 16 residues. The germline V gene has CDR1 SGHDT and CDR2 YYEEEE. Concerning this clone: Its cognate antigen is unknown.

Sample: peripheral blood, taken before any cancer treatment. The chain is built from TRBV5-6 and TRBJ1-1; 9 bases are a match to TRBD1. The receptor's source is a male donor at least 60 years old with stage III squamous cell lung carcinoma. Written as DNA, the CDR3 is TGTGCCAGCAGCCGTCCCGGGACAGGGATGAACACTGAAGCTTTCTTT. Residues: CASSRPGTGMNTEAFF.